These T cell receptor beta chains were read from a single sample in a study of OX40 agonist ivuxolimab in advanced cancers. TCRdb's copy holds only in-frame clones and misses some; the assay was immunoSEQ multiplex PCR. The repertoire holds 40,000 to 65,000 clones, roughly 83% seen once, with about 4.5% in the top ten. Sequencing was performed on CD4+ or CD8+ T cells sorted from blood, taken in a trial of the OX40 agonist ivuxolimab. All receptors come from an adult with an advanced solid tumor such as melanoma, head and neck, liver or kidney cancer. CDR3s include the opening cysteine and the closing phenylalanine or tryptophan. The D gene is left open where the match is weak. Clone size appears in some rows only: once, few, many, or a class for an expanded clone.

J	V	D	size	CDR3	DNA
TRBJ1-1	TRBV6-1	TRBD1	-	CASSDPGQGMAEAFF	TGTGCCAGCAGTGATCCGGGACAGGGGATGGCTGAAGCTTTCTTT
TRBJ2-5	TRBV5-5	-	-	CASSLEQGRFRSETQYF	TGTGCCAGCAGCTTGGAACAGGGAAGGTTCCGGTCGGAGACCCAGTACTTC
TRBJ2-5	TRBV5-4	TRBD2	-	CASSRGGEKQETQYF	TGTGCCAGCAGTCGGGGGGGGGAGAAACAAGAGACCCAGTACTTC
TRBJ1-3	TRBV11-2	-	-	CASSIRTGNTIYF	TGTGCCAGCAGCATCAGGACTGGAAACACCATATATTTT
TRBJ1-5	TRBV7-2	TRBD1	-	CASSPDRGLFQPQHF	TGTGCCAGCAGCCCTGACAGGGGGTTGTTTCAGCCCCAGCATTTT
TRBJ1-4	TRBV27	-	-	CASTVNGGWNEKLFF	TGTGCCAGCACCGTGAACGGGGGGTGGAACGAAAAACTGTTTTTT
TRBJ2-2	TRBV18	-	-	CASSPPGELFF	TGTGCCAGCTCACCACCCGGGGAGCTGTTTTTT
TRBJ2-1	TRBV19	-	-	CASSLTGYNEQFF	TGTGCCAGTAGCCTGACAGGCTACAATGAGCAGTTCTTC
TRBJ2-7	TRBV19	TRBD2	few	CASSGTSGSYEQYF	TGTGCCAGCTCTGGGACTAGCGGGTCCTACGAGCAGTACTTC
TRBJ2-7	TRBV5-8	TRBD1	-	CASSLMGTASYEQYF	TGTGCCAGCAGCTTGATGGGGACAGCCTCCTACGAGCAGTACTTC